The TCR beta chain under discussion was sequenced for a study of blood T cell repertoires in COVID-19. Profiling relied on immunoSEQ multiplex PCR, and the TCRdb table lists in-frame clones only, not all of them. The top ten clones hold roughly 7% of a sample with roughly 230,000 clones, roughly 84% of them seen once. Germline CDR1 is SGHRS and CDR2 is YFSETQ. The CDR3 runs 15 residues. V was trimmed by 0 bases and J by 7 bases, leaving 14 bases between them. Sequenced input: peripheral blood. The chain links TRBV5-1 to TRBJ2-1; no clear D gene. This sequence originates from a woman between 45 and 60 years old with acute or convalescent COVID-19. In DNA, the CDR3 is TGCGCCAGCAGCTTGGGTCCGGGTGCCCAGAATGAGCAGTTCTTC. Translation gives CASSLGPGAQNEQFF.